This T cell receptor beta chain originates from a study of T-cell reconstitution after alpha-beta-depleted transplantation in children. TCRbeta library construction was performed incorporating unique molecular identifiers. TCRdb recomputed calls from the PCR reads with MiXCR, one row per CDR3 protein. The repertoire holds about 610,000 distinct CDR3 sequences, with about 10% as singletons. CDR1 is DFQATT and CDR2 is SNEGSKA in the germline V gene (reference sequence). There are 14 residues in the CDR3. Trimming took off 7 bases at V and 0 bases at J, with 15 bases between the two ends. The input for sequencing was PBMCs from the stem cell graft donor, taken from the stem cell graft. This receptor was identified in a human donor who donated a stem cell graft to a child with acute myeloid leukemia. The chain is built from TRBV20-1 and TRBJ1-1; D is uncertain. The CDR3 spells CSVHTRTVNTEAFF. CDR3 nucleotides: TGCAGTGTTCATACCAGGACCGTGAACACTGAAGCTTTCTTT.